This T cell receptor (beta chain) came from a study of response to subunit inactivated influenza vaccine. Whole-study results and caveats: The authors offered the suggestion that each seasonal influenza vaccination recruits few new T cells.

In TCRdb, the RT-PCR reads were re-called with MiXCR into one record per CDR3 protein. The sample holds 550,000 to 800,000 distinct CDR3 sequences, approximately 14% seen once. There are a few counts of this clonotype. Its antigen is as yet unknown. The receptor comes from a man in his forties or fifties who received an inactivated influenza vaccine. The starting material was PBMCs from blood, obtained 14 to 15 days before vaccination.

The CDR3 DNA reads TGCGCCAGCAGCCAACATAGCGGGGGATACAATGAGCAGTTCTTC. This codes for CASSQHSGGYNEQFF. V usage is TRBV4-1 and J usage is TRBJ2-1, with 9 bases aligning to TRBD2. With V trimmed by 2 bases and J by 4 bases, 3 bases remained unmatched. CDR3 length: 15 residues. Germline V gene sequence: CDR1 MGHRA, CDR2 YSYEKL.